A selection of T cell receptor beta chains follows, all from one sample in a study of post-analysis software for immune sequencing data. One entry per CDR3 protein results from TCRdb running MiXCR on the PCR reads. Of 500,000 to 600,000 distinct CDR3 sequences in the sample, 44% were seen once. Sequenced material: blood. These receptors originate from a girl aged 5-17 years with multiple sclerosis. Each CDR3 is given with its conserved first and last residue. Each record gives: J gene, V gene, CDR3 length, CDR3 protein.

TRBJ2-1	TRBV6-6	14	CASSARAAYNEQFF
TRBJ2-5	TRBV7-9	14	CASSRRDRVEEQYF
TRBJ2-7	TRBV6-5	15	CASSNPPDSGYEQYF
TRBJ2-7	TRBV4-1	15	CASSFGTAYSYEQYF
TRBJ2-7	TRBV6-5	17	CASSYSGDDRGHFEQYF
TRBJ2-7	TRBV12-3/TRBV12-4	13	CASSQGLPYEQYF
TRBJ2-7	TRBV7-9	16	CASSSMGQGRSYEQYF
TRBJ2-7	TRBV27	12	CATLSGSWEQYF
TRBJ2-5	TRBV20-1	11	CSAGGGETQYF
TRBJ2-4	TRBV6-6	16	CASSLQGESPKNIQYF
TRBJ1-1	TRBV20-1	13	CSAADREVTEAFF
TRBJ2-5	TRBV12-3/TRBV12-4	17	CASSLGGSGGFQETQYF
TRBJ2-1	TRBV20-1	15	CSARALAGAYNEQFF
TRBJ2-7	TRBV5-1	17	CASSRGELAGGSDEQYF
TRBJ2-7	TRBV7-2	15	CASSSRTSSSYEQYF
TRBJ2-7	TRBV20-1	12	CSATYDSYEQYF
TRBJ2-5	TRBV6-5	15	CASRRDATLGETQYF
TRBJ2-7	TRBV7-2	16	CASSLVVLAGPYEQYF
TRBJ2-6	TRBV10-3	14	CAISDSAGANVLTF
TRBJ2-1	TRBV7-9	16	CASSEMRELPLNEQFF
TRBJ2-1	TRBV12-3/TRBV12-4	13	CASSLVGRPEQFF
TRBJ2-1	TRBV4-2	16	CASRGSSGGLSNEQFF